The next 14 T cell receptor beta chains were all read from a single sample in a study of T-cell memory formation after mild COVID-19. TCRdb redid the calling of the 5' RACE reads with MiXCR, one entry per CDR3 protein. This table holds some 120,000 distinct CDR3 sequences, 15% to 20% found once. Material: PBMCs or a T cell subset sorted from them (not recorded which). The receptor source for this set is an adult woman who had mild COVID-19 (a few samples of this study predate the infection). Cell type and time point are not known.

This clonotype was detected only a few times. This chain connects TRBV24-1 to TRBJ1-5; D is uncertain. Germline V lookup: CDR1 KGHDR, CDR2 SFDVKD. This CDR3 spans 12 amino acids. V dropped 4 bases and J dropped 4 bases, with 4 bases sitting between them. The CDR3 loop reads CATSDLNQPQHF. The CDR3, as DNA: TGTGCCACCAGTGACCTGAATCAGCCCCAGCATTTT.

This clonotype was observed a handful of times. The CDR3 loop is CASTQRGGVNEQFF. CDR3 nucleotides: TGTGCCAGCACCCAACGGGGAGGGGTCAATGAGCAGTTCTTC. This chain joins TRBV12-3 or TRBV12-4 and TRBJ2-1, with 7 bases that match TRBD2. V shed 7 bases, J shed 6 bases, and the junction held 9 bases outside the gene matches. The CDR3 length is 14 residues.

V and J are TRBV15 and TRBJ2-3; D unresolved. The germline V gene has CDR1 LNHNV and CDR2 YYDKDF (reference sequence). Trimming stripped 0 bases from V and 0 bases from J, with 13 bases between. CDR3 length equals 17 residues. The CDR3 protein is CATSRDRLVTSTDTQYF. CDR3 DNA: TGTGCCACCAGCAGAGATCGGTTGGTGACTAGCACAGATACGCAGTATTTT.

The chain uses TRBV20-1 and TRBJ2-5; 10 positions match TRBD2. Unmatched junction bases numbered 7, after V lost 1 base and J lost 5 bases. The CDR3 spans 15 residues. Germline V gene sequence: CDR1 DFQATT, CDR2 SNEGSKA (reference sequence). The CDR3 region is CSARGGSGRRETQYF. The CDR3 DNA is TGCAGTGCTAGAGGTGGTAGCGGGAGGAGGGAGACCCAGTACTTC.

The CDR3: CASSQGQTSSYEQYF. Here the CDR3 DNA reads TGCGCCAGCAGCCAGGGACAGACGAGCTCCTACGAGCAGTACTTC. The chain combines TRBV4-3 with TRBJ2-7; 7 bases line up with TRBD1. Per the germline V gene, CDR1 is LGHNA and CDR2 is YSLEER. The CDR3 contains 15 residues. With 3 bases clipped from V and 0 bases from J, the junction kept 5 bases outside the gene matches.

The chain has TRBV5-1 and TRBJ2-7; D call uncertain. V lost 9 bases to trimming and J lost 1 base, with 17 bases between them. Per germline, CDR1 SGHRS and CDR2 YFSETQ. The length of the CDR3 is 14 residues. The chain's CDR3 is CATAPSTASYEQYF. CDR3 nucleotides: TGCGCCACCGCCCCGTCGACGGCATCCTACGAGCAGTACTTC.

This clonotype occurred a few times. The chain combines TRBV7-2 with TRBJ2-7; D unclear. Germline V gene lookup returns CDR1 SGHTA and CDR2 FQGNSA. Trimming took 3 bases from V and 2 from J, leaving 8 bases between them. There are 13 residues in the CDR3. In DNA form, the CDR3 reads TGTGCCAGCAGCTTCGGGTGGGCCTACGAGCAGTACTTC. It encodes CASSFGWAYEQYF.

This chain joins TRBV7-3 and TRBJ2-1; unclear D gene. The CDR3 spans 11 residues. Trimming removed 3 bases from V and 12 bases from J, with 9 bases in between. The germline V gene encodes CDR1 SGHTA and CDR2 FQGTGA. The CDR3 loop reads CASSFLDGQFF. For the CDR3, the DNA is TGTGCCAGCAGCTTCTTGGACGGGCAGTTCTTC.

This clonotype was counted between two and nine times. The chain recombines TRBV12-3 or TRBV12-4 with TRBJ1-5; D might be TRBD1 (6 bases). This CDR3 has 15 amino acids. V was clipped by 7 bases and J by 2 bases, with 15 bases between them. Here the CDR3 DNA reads TGTGCCAGCAAAGCCGGACAGTCTGGCAATCAGCCCCAGCATTTT. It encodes CASKAGQSGNQPQHF.

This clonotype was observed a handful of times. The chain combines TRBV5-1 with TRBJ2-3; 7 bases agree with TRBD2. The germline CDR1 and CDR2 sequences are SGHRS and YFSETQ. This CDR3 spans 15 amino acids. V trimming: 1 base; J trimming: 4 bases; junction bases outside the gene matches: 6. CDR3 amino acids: CASSLQSGVPDTQYF. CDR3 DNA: TGCGCCAGCAGCTTGCAGAGCGGGGTCCCAGATACGCAGTATTTT.

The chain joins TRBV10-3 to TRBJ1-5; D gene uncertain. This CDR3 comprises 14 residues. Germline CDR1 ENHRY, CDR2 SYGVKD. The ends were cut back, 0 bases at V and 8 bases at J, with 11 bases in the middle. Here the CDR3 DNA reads TGTGCCATCAGTGAGTCCGGACCTCGGGAGCCCCAGCATTTT. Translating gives CAISESGPREPQHF.

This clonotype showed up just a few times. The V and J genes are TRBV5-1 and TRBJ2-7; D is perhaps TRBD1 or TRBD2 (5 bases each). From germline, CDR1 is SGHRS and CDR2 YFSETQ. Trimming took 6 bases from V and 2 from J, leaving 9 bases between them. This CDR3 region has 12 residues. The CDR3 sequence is CASTGRTYEQYF. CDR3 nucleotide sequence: TGCGCCAGCACGGGACGGACCTACGAGCAGTACTTC.

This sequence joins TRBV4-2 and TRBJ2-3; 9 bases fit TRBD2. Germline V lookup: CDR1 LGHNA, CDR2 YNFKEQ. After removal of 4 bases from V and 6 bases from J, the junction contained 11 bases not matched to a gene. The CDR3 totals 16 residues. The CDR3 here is CASSLVLAGSMDTQYF. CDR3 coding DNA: TGTGCCAGCAGCCTAGTACTAGCGGGCTCAATGGATACGCAGTATTTT.

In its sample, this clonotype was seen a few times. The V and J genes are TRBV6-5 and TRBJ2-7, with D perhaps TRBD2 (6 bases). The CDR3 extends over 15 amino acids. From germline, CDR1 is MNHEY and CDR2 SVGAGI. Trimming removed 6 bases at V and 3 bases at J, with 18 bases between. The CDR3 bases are TGTGCCAGCAGACGAGGGGTGGCGCGGGACTACGAGCAGTACTTC. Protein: CASRRGVARDYEQYF.